This record concerns one TCR beta chain sequence. Its specificity is not known. Looked up from germline, CDR1 is LNHDA and CDR2 is SQIVND (reference sequence). The CDR3 loop spans 13 amino acids. With 10 bases removed from V and 7 bases from J, the gap between germline ends came to 19 bases. TCRdb keeps only in-frame clones here, not all; method: immunoSEQ multiplex PCR. Of about 120,000 clones listed, around 85% are singletons. The sample belongs to a study of T cell responses to AZD1222 COVID-19 vaccine. Study-level results: Among the donors, most were white British and more were female, and clonal diversity was possibly underestimated. The CD4 TCRs associated with vaccination extended across spike and predominated at 160-218 and 743-854. Repertoires were obtained only post-peak T cell response. Variant regions that are unmutated are reportedly the target of nearly half of spike-specific TCRs.

The source material was peripheral blood, sampled on day 0 of AZD1222 vaccination. This chain connects TRBV19 to TRBJ1-2; TRBD1 might be the D (5 bases). The TCR originated in an adult in good health. CDR3 DNA sequence: TGTGCCACTTCCCTCAGGGCCGCGGGTGGCTACACCTTC. Translated: CATSLRAAGGYTF.